This is a list of T cell receptor beta chains from one sample in a study of T cell responses to AZD1222 COVID-19 vaccine. TCRdb's copy holds only in-frame clones and misses some; the assay was immunoSEQ multiplex PCR. The data show about 180,000 clones, approximately 86% seen once. The source was peripheral blood, collected on day 0 of AZD1222 vaccination. These receptors were taken from an adult in good health. Each CDR3 is given with its conserved first and last residue. D genes are given only for firm matches. The listing skips clone size in some rows; elsewhere it reads once, few, many or a size class.

j_gene	abundance	v_gene	d_gene	CDR3nt	CDR3aa
TRBJ1-5	NA	TRBV7-8	NA	TGTGCCAGCAGCTACGAAAGGGGGAATCAGCCCCAGCATTTT	CASSYERGNQPQHF
TRBJ2-2	NA	TRBV25-1	NA	TGTGCCAGCAGTGCCGACAGGAGTCTATACACCGGGGAGCTGTTTTTT	CASSADRSLYTGELFF
TRBJ2-1	NA	TRBV5-1	TRBD2	TGCGCCAGCAGCCGCGCGGGGGATAGCTCCTACAATGAGCAGTTCTTC	CASSRAGDSSYNEQFF
TRBJ2-3	NA	TRBV5-5	TRBD2	TGTGCCAGCAACCCCGGGGGGGCGACGGATACGCAGTATTTT	CASNPGGATDTQYF
TRBJ2-4	NA	TRBV12-5	NA	TGTGCTAGTGGAAGGGTCGGGGGACTAGCCAAAAACATTCAGTACTTC	CASGRVGGLAKNIQYF
TRBJ2-3	NA	TRBV29-1	NA	TGCAGCGACCTTAGCGGAAGCACAGATACGCAGTATTTT	CSDLSGSTDTQYF
TRBJ1-1	NA	TRBV30	NA	TGTGCCTGCCCCGGTTGGCCTGAAGCTTTCTTT	CACPGWPEAFF
TRBJ2-7	NA	TRBV5-1	TRBD1	TGCGCCAGCAGCCTACCCCCCGGGACAGGGAGATCTTACTCCTACGAGCAGTACTTC	CASSLPPGTGRSYSYEQYF
TRBJ1-2	NA	TRBV27	NA	TGTGCCAGCAGTTTACAGAATTCTAACTATGGCTACACCTTC	CASSLQNSNYGYTF
TRBJ2-1	NA	TRBV10-1	TRBD2	TGCGCCAGCAGTGATTTTACTAGCGGGGGTAACAATGAGCAGTTCTTC	CASSDFTSGGNNEQFF
TRBJ2-3	NA	TRBV9	NA	TGTGCCAGCAGCGTAGGGGGGAACCTCGGGGATACGCAGTATTTT	CASSVGGNLGDTQYF
TRBJ2-7	NA	TRBV28	NA	TGTGCCAGCAGTCCCGCCGGGGTCTACGTCGAATACGAGCAGTACTTC	CASSPAGVYVEYEQYF
TRBJ2-3	NA	TRBV5-1	NA	TGCGCCAGCAGCTTCCTGGGTAGCGATGGAACAGGTACGCAGTATTTT	CASSFLGSDGTGTQYF
TRBJ2-3	NA	TRBV5-1	TRBD1	TGCGCCAGCAGCTTGGGCCCACAGGGGGCAAAAGATACGCAGTATTTT	CASSLGPQGAKDTQYF
TRBJ2-3	NA	TRBV5-5	TRBD2	TGTGCCAGCAGCTTGCGTCACGGGGGGGCTTTAGATACGCAGTATTTT	CASSLRHGGALDTQYF
TRBJ2-3	NA	TRBV5-1	TRBD2	TGCGCCAGCAGCTTATGGACTAGCGGGGGATTTTCAGATACGCAGTATTTT	CASSLWTSGGFSDTQYF
TRBJ1-3	NA	TRBV20-1	TRBD1	TGCAGTGCTAGTAGGGGGCGATCCGGAAACACCATATATTTT	CSASRGRSGNTIYF
TRBJ2-5	NA	TRBV18	NA	TGTGCCAGCTCCGAGTCTACGGGAGAGACCCAGTACTTC	CASSESTGETQYF
TRBJ1-2	once	TRBV11-2	NA	TGTGCCAGCAGCCCGGGACAATCCGGTGGCTACACCTTC	CASSPGQSGGYTF
TRBJ1-5	once	TRBV5-1	NA	TGCGCCAGCAGCTTGGGGCCGAGAAATAGCAATCAGCCCCAGCATTTT	CASSLGPRNSNQPQHF
TRBJ2-7	NA	TRBV7-3	NA	TGTGCCAGCAGCCAAGGGACGGGGAATTCCTACGAGCAGTACTTC	CASSQGTGNSYEQYF
TRBJ2-7	NA	TRBV10-2	TRBD2	TGCGCCAGCAGTGAGCCGGGACAGGGACTAGCGGGGGTTCCCTCCCGATGGGAGCAGTACTTC	CASSEPGQGLAGVPSRWEQYF
TRBJ1-5	once	TRBV5-6	NA	TGTGCCAGCAGCTTCGGCAGGGGTCAGCCCCAGCATTTT	CASSFGRGQPQHF
TRBJ1-3	NA	TRBV9	NA	TGTGCCAGCAGCGTAGAAGGGGCCTTCTCTGGAAACACCATATATTTT	CASSVEGAFSGNTIYF
TRBJ2-7	NA	TRBV2	TRBD2	TGTGCCAGCAGTGCCGGGACTAGCGGGGGCGAGCAGTACTTC	CASSAGTSGGEQYF
TRBJ2-7	NA	TRBV21-1	NA	TGTGCCAGCAGCAAAGTAGAAGGTTGCGAGCAGTACTTC	CASSKVEGCEQYF
TRBJ1-4	NA	TRBV28	NA	TGTGCCAGCAGGCCCGGGACCCCCGGAGGAAAACTGTTTTTT	CASRPGTPGGKLFF
TRBJ1-1	once	TRBV6-5	NA	TGTGCCAGCACCGGGATAACGAAGACTGAAGCTTTCTTT	CASTGITKTEAFF
TRBJ1-1	NA	TRBV7-9	NA	TGTGCCAGCAGCCAGAACACTGAAGCTTTCTTT	CASSQNTEAFF
TRBJ2-7	NA	TRBV5-5	NA	TGTGCCAGCAGCGTCCAGGACGAGCAGTACTTC	CASSVQDEQYF
TRBJ1-5	once	TRBV5-5	NA	TGTGCCAGCAGCTTGGACGGGATGGGCAATCAGCCCCAGCATTTT	CASSLDGMGNQPQHF
TRBJ1-1	NA	TRBV19	NA	TGTGCCAGCCAACCCGCCGTTAACACTGAAGCTTTCTTT	CASQPAVNTEAFF
TRBJ2-3	NA	TRBV24-1	NA	TGTGCCACCAGTGAAACAGGGAATTTGGATACGCAGTATTTT	CATSETGNLDTQYF
TRBJ2-7	NA	TRBV6-5	NA	TGTGCCAGCAGCTACAGGGAGGAAGCCTACGAGCAGTACTTC	CASSYREEAYEQYF
TRBJ2-7	NA	TRBV2	NA	TGTGCCTCCGACGTGGGCAGCTACGAGCAGTACTTC	CASDVGSYEQYF
TRBJ2-5	NA	TRBV5-1	NA	TGCGCCAGCAGCTGGAGACTCCAAGAGACCCAGTACTTC	CASSWRLQETQYF
TRBJ2-1	NA	TRBV6-5	NA	TGTGCCAGCAAGGGCCCTGTCGCAAATGAGCAGTTCTTC	CASKGPVANEQFF
TRBJ2-1	NA	TRBV7-6	NA	TGTGCCAGCAGCTTAAGTCCGGGTATGGATATCTCCTACAATGAGCAGTTCTTC	CASSLSPGMDISYNEQFF
TRBJ2-3	NA	TRBV28	NA	TGTGCCAGCAGTCCTCGGACAGGCACAGATACGCAGTATTTT	CASSPRTGTDTQYF
TRBJ2-3	NA	TRBV5-6	TRBD1	TGTGCCAGCAGCCTCGGACAGGGGAGCACAGATACGCAGTATTTT	CASSLGQGSTDTQYF
TRBJ2-7	NA	TRBV10-3	TRBD1	TGTGCCATCAGCGGGACAGGGGGTTTCTTCCACGAGCAGTACTTC	CAISGTGGFFHEQYF
TRBJ2-2	NA	TRBV5-4	TRBD2	TGTGCCAGCAGCTGGGAGCGGGGAGACGGGGAGCTGTTTTTT	CASSWERGDGELFF
TRBJ1-2	NA	TRBV11-2	NA	TGTGCCAGCAGCTTAGAAACGGATGGCTACACCTTC	CASSLETDGYTF
TRBJ2-3	NA	TRBV27	TRBD2	TGTGCCAGCAGTTTCTCCCTAGGGATTAGCGGGTACACAGATACGCAGTATTTT	CASSFSLGISGYTDTQYF
TRBJ1-1	NA	TRBV29-1	NA	TGCAGCGCTGGAGGGATAAGGAACACTGAAGCTTTCTTT	CSAGGIRNTEAFF
TRBJ2-2	NA	TRBV5-6	NA	TGTGCCAGCAGCTTGGCCAGGCACGGGGAGCTGTTTTTT	CASSLARHGELFF
TRBJ2-1	NA	TRBV10-1	NA	TGCGCCAGCAGTGAAGGCCAAAGCTCCTACAATGAGCAGTTCTTC	CASSEGQSSYNEQFF
TRBJ2-7	NA	TRBV11-2	NA	TGTGCCAGCAGCCCGAGATTCAAAGAGCAGTACTTC	CASSPRFKEQYF